The TCR beta chain described here comes from a study of cytomegalovirus exposure and HLA in healthy donors. The CDR3 spans 12 residues. Germline trimming cut 8 bases from V and 7 bases from J; bases unmatched to any gene: 4. Germline loops: CDR1 MNHEY, CDR2 SMNVEV (reference sequence). The PCR was carried out with 60 Vbeta primers and 13 Jbeta primers. The repertoire was sequenced with immunoSEQ multiplex PCR; TCRdb's copy has only in-frame clones and lacks some. The sample lists over 100,000 clones; roughly 60% were seen once. Notes on the study in general: The study labeled 170 or so TCR beta chains cytomegalovirus-associated. In all likelihood, a cluster of highly shared sequence variants was a sequencing artifact. Later analysis demonstrated an association between a missense DCLRE1C variant and TCR beta V- and J-gene trimming.

With respect to this clone: The target antigen is unknown.

V usage is TRBV27 and J usage is TRBJ2-7; 11 bases line up with TRBD1. The sequence was obtained from a man aged 35 to 55 in good health and CMV-seropositive. Sequencing used PBMCs. CDR3 in amino acids: CASGTGGWEQYF. The CDR3, as DNA: TGTGCCAGCGGGACAGGGGGGTGGGAGCAGTACTTC.